This TCR beta chain comes out of a study of CD8 T cells in ankylosing spondylitis. Quantitative molecular-barcoded 5'-RACE generated the TCR beta libraries. TCRdb reprocessed the 5' RACE reads via MiXCR and lists one record per CDR3 protein. The profile shows around 250,000 distinct CDR3 sequences, about 10% of them singletons. Germline-derived CDR1 and CDR2 are SNHLY and FYNNEI. The CDR3 contains 15 residues. V shed 6 bases, J shed 3 bases, and the junction held 6 bases outside the gene matches. V usage is TRBV2 and J usage is TRBJ1-1; TRBD1 matches at 11 bases. Specimen: blood, either unsorted or a sorted T cell fraction (not recorded which). The TCR sequence derives from a male donor with ankylosing spondylitis or in good health (not recorded which). In nucleotides, the CDR3 is TGTGCCAGCAGGCTGGACAGGGGGCGTCACACTGAAGCTTTCTTT. Translation: CASRLDRGRHTEAFF.